The entry below describes one T cell receptor (beta chain). In the study's own analysis: For nucleated cells, counts were estimated from reference gene primer amplification. Measured with immunoSEQ multiplex PCR; TCRdb has only the in-frame clones, and not every one. The D gene and trimming were derived from the DNA, and the V and J assignments and clone size from that table. The data contain around 23,000 clones, about four fifths of them singletons. The record originates from a study of blood T cell repertoires in COVID-19. Study-wide context: T cells, B-cell-depleted T cells, or PBMCs supplied cDNA or gDNA.

The germline V gene encodes CDR1 SEHNR and CDR2 FQNEAQ (reference sequence). The trim removed 6 bases at V and 9 bases at J, leaving 6 bases unmatched. This CDR3 comprises 13 residues. The chain couples TRBV7-9 to TRBJ1-5, with 9 bases identical to TRBD1. The sequenced sample was peripheral blood. This TCR came from a human donor in a cohort sampled during active COVID-19. This CDR3 reads CASRGTGNGPQHF. The CDR3, as DNA: TGTGCCAGCAGGGGGACAGGGAACGGGCCCCAGCATTTT.